Shown below are 16 T cell receptor beta chains from a single sample sequenced in a study of identical twins. TCRdb re-called the 5' RACE reads with MiXCR, one entry per CDR3 protein. The sample records about 530,000 distinct CDR3 sequences, approximately 20% being singletons. This sample also belongs to another study, concerning yellow fever vaccine responses in identical twins.

Sequencing was done on a sample of CD4+ T cells sorted from blood. These receptors were taken from a young woman in good health.

The table lists this clonotype with a few counts. J is TRBJ2-2 and V is TRBV7-9; TRBD1 is a possible D gene (6 bases). The CDR3 consists of 15 residues. Germline V gene lookup returns CDR1 SEHNR and CDR2 FQNEAQ (reference sequence). V lost 6 bases and J lost 1, with 12 bases in between. The CDR3 DNA follows: TGTGCCAGCAGTAATCAACAGGGGAACACCGGGGAGCTGTTTTTT. It codes for CASSNQQGNTGELFF.

The chain links TRBV7-3 to TRBJ2-7; D is ambiguous. V lost 5 bases and J 2 bases, leaving 13 bases between the germline ends. This CDR3 contains 14 residues. Germline V gene lookup returns CDR1 SGHTA and CDR2 FQGTGA. In DNA form, the CDR3 reads TGTGCCAGCAGCCAAACTGTCGGGCCCTACGAGCAGTACTTC. It specifies CASSQTVGPYEQYF.

The chain is built from TRBV7-9 and TRBJ2-2; D remains ambiguous. The germline CDR1 and CDR2 sequences are SEHNR and FQNEAQ (reference sequence). The CDR3 extends over 14 amino acids. V was shortened by 2 bases and J by 3 bases, with 7 bases between the two germline ends. Here the CDR3 reads CASSLIGYTGELFF. For the CDR3, the DNA is TGTGCCAGCAGCTTAATAGGGTACACCGGGGAGCTGTTTTTT.

This clonotype came up a few times. The junction and the germline gene differ at one end; a read error may be behind it. This chain uses TRBV5-1 with TRBJ2-2; D gene ambiguous. Germline V gene data show CDR1 as SGHRS and CDR2 as YFSETQ. This CDR3 is 14 amino acids long. The CDR3 reads CASSLAENTGELFF. The DNA of the CDR3 is TGTGCCAGCAGCTTAGCAGAGAACACCGGGGAGCTGTTTTTT.

This clonotype was counted only a few times. The gene calls are TRBV5-1 and TRBJ2-7, with TRBD2 matching 9 bases. This CDR3 region has 15 residues. Trimming cost V 4 bases and J 0 bases; bases outside gene matches: 5. The germline V gene encodes CDR1 SGHRS and CDR2 YFSETQ. The CDR3 sequence is CASSLSGSFSYEQYF. CDR3 coding DNA: TGCGCCAGCAGCCTTAGCGGGAGCTTCTCCTACGAGCAGTACTTC.

The table lists this clonotype with a few counts. V is TRBV6-1 and J is TRBJ2-7; D could derive from TRBD1 or TRBD2 (5 bases each). This CDR3 spans 15 amino acids. The V end lost 5 bases, the J end lost 1 base, and 15 bases lay between the germline ends. CDR1 MNHNS and CDR2 SASEGT come from the germline V gene. The CDR3 DNA reads TGTGCCAGCAGTCCAAGTCTAGGGGAGTCCTACGAGCAGTACGTC. Protein product: CASSPSLGESYEQYV.

The rearrangement links TRBV29-1 to TRBJ2-5; a possible D gene is TRBD2 (5 bases). CDR3 length: 12 amino acids. The germline V gene encodes CDR1 SQVTM and CDR2 ANQGSEA. V shed 2 bases and J shed 4 bases, with 8 bases lying between them. The CDR3 sequence is CSVEPSRETQYF. The CDR3 region has the DNA TGCAGCGTTGAACCTAGCCGAGAGACCCAGTACTTC.

This chain joins TRBV28 and TRBJ1-2; D not certain. V dropped 8 bases and J dropped 5 bases, with 12 bases sitting between them. Germline assignment: CDR1 MDHEN and CDR2 SYDVKM. This CDR3 comprises 12 residues. Written as DNA, the CDR3 is TGTGCCAGCCAGCGCCAAGGGTATGGCTACACCTTC. Encoded protein: CASQRQGYGYTF.

In its sample, this clonotype was seen a few times. The V and J genes are TRBV12-3 or TRBV12-4 and TRBJ1-1; D unclear. The CDR3 extends over 15 amino acids. V dropped 0 bases and J dropped 4 bases, with 12 bases sitting between them. The CDR3 here is CASSLAPAGSTEAFF. CDR3 nucleotides: TGTGCCAGCAGTTTAGCCCCGGCGGGGAGCACTGAAGCTTTCTTT.

This rearrangement joins TRBV7-9 to TRBJ1-1, with no clear D. The V end lost 0 bases, the J end lost 4 bases, and 3 bases lay between the germline ends. The CDR3 spans 12 residues. Germline V gene data show CDR1 as SEHNR and CDR2 as FQNEAQ (reference sequence). This CDR3 reads CASSLALTEAFF. The CDR3 bases are TGTGCCAGCAGCTTAGCGCTCACTGAAGCTTTCTTT.

This clonotype was counted a few times. V usage is TRBV5-1 and J usage is TRBJ1-4; possible D gene TRBD1, 6 bases. V lost 2 bases and J 8 bases, leaving 10 bases between the germline ends. This CDR3 region has 13 residues. CDR1 SGHRS and CDR2 YFSETQ come from the germline V gene. CDR3 residues: CASSFAGEEKLFF. CDR3 DNA: TGCGCCAGCAGCTTTGCAGGGGAGGAAAAACTGTTTTTT.

This clonotype has just a few counts. This chain links TRBV5-1 with TRBJ2-1, with 10 bases identical to TRBD2. The V segment lost 7 bases and the J segment 0 bases; nucleotides outside the gene matches: 16. This CDR3 is 19 amino acids long. Germline CDR1 SGHRS, CDR2 YFSETQ. CDR3 nucleotide sequence: TGCGCCAGCCGATGGGCCACAACTAGCGGGACTAGCTCCTACAATGAGCAGTTCTTC. Residues: CASRWATTSGTSSYNEQFF.

This clonotype was counted only a few times. The chain uses TRBV12-3 or TRBV12-4 and TRBJ2-7; 7 bases are shared with TRBD2. The CDR3 is 15 residues long. Losses at the gene ends were 5 bases for V and 1 base for J; bases not matched to a gene: 8. As DNA, the CDR3 is TGTGCCAGCAGTGGGGGGGTTCGACAGTCCTACGAGCAGTACTTC. Translating gives CASSGGVRQSYEQYF.

Comment on this clonotype: At one end the junction does not follow the germline gene, possibly because of a read error. CDR3 region: CCASGPGTTGELFF. The CDR3, as DNA: TGCTGTGCTAGCGGTCCGGGGACCACCGGGGAGCTGTTTTTT. The V call is TRBV20-1, the J call TRBJ2-2; 7 nucleotides match TRBD2. Germline V gives CDR1 DFQATT, CDR2 SNEGSKA (reference sequence). CDR3 size: 14 residues.

This clonotype was detected only a few times. The chain joins TRBV19 to TRBJ2-5; 9 bases match TRBD2. CDR1 and CDR2 (germline): LNHDA, SQIVND (reference sequence). The CDR3 sequence is 14 residues long. The junction had 8 bases not matched to a gene; V was cut back by 5 bases and J by 7 bases. The CDR3 bases are TGTGCCAGTAGTCTTAGCGGGAGTCCGGCGACCCAGTACTTC. Protein product: CASSLSGSPATQYF.

The genes are TRBV12-3 or TRBV12-4 and TRBJ1-1; maybe TRBD1 (6 bases). The V end was cut by 6 bases, the J end by 3 bases, with 14 bases between. CDR3 length equals 14 residues. The CDR3 region is CASSNREFYTEAFF. The CDR3 nucleotides are TGTGCCAGCAGCAACAGGGAATTTTACACTGAAGCTTTCTTT.